Given below is one T cell receptor (beta chain) in context. What it binds is unknown. Within the sample, other DNA sequences also encode this same CDR3. This table comes from immunoSEQ multiplex PCR, and its TCRdb copy is limited to in-frame clones, with some not included. The sample has millions of clones; about 92% are singletons. The data were obtained in a study of shared clonotypes between healthy human individuals. Study-wide findings and caveats: It was observed that 5% to 6.5% of naive CD4 clonotypes were shared across a handful of donors. Clonotype sharing among donors likely depends on sequencing depth.

A split of CD4+ cells into CD45RA+ naive and CD45RA-negative memory subsets was performed. The TCR originated in a man between 18 and 29 years old in good health. Input material: naive CD4+ T cells sorted from blood. As for subset: CD45RA+ positively selected.

CDR3 sequence (DNA): TGTGCCAGCAGATATAGGGAGGGCTACGAGCAGTACTTC. Its protein product is CASRYREGYEQYF. This chain connects TRBV6-1 to TRBJ2-7; 7 bases agree with TRBD2. Germline V lookup: CDR1 MNHNS, CDR2 SASEGT. Losses at the gene ends were 6 bases for V and 3 bases for J; bases not matched to a gene: 5. The CDR3 length is 13 residues.